The 14 T cell receptor beta chains below all came from one sample that was sequenced in a study of cytomegalovirus exposure and HLA in healthy donors. It was with 60 Vbeta and 13 Jbeta primers that the PCR ran. Profiled with immunoSEQ multiplex PCR; TCRdb holds only in-frame clones, not every one. Among 100,000 to 150,000 clones listed, roughly 70% were seen once. The sequencing sample was made of PBMCs. These receptor sequences come from a man aged 25 to 40 in good health and CMV-seronegative.

The chain joins TRBV5-6 to TRBJ1-4; D gene unclear. Trimming left V 3 bases short and J 3 bases short, with 12 bases between. The CDR3 totals 15 residues. From germline, CDR1 is SGHDT and CDR2 YYEEEE. Here the CDR3 reads CASSWEDGPNEKLFF. As DNA, the CDR3 is TGTGCCAGCAGCTGGGAGGACGGACCTAATGAAAAACTGTTTTTT.

As regards this clone: At one end the junction does not follow the germline gene, possibly because of a read error. The J gene is TRBJ1-1, the V gene TRBV7-9; TRBD1 matches at 7 bases. Germline-derived CDR1 and CDR2 are SEHNR and FQNEAQ (reference sequence). The length of the CDR3 is 14 residues. The CDR3: CSSSLNRGNTEAFF. CDR3 DNA: TGTTCCAGCAGCCTCAACAGGGGGAACACTGAAGCTTTCTTT.

The rearrangement links TRBV19 to TRBJ1-4; tentatively, D is TRBD1 (5 bases). V was cut by 3 bases and J by 5 bases, with 13 bases left in between. CDR1 is LNHDA and CDR2 is SQIVND in the germline V gene (reference sequence). This CDR3 has 15 residues. The CDR3 reads CASSIPGLENEKLFF. The CDR3 bases are TGTGCCAGTAGTATTCCGGGACTGGAGAATGAAAAACTGTTTTTT. Full variable domain (rest looked up from reference TRBV19 and TRBJ1-4): DGGITQSPKYLFRKEGQNVTLSCEQNLNHDAMYWYRQDPGQGLRLIYYSQIVNDFQKGDIAEGYSVSREKKESFPLTVTSAQKNPTAFYLCASSIPGLENEKLFFGSGTQLSVL.

The V and J genes are TRBV19 and TRBJ1-1; D may be TRBD1 (6 bases). Germline V lookup: CDR1 LNHDA, CDR2 SQIVND (reference sequence). This CDR3 is 12 amino acids long. Deletions cut 4 bases from V and 11 bases from J, with 14 bases between. This CDR3 is CASSTGTIGAFF. The CDR3 nucleotides are TGTGCCAGTAGTACCGGGACAATCGGGGCTTTCTTT.

DNA of the CDR3: TGTGCCAGCCGCGCGGACAGGCACCAAGAGACCCAGTACTTC. This gives the protein CASRADRHQETQYF. This sequence joins TRBV19 and TRBJ2-5; 7 bases line up with TRBD1. The V gene's germline CDR1 is LNHDA and CDR2 SQIVND (reference sequence). The CDR3 extends over 14 amino acids. With 9 bases clipped from V and 0 bases from J, the junction kept 7 bases outside the gene matches.

The gene calls are TRBV15 and TRBJ1-4, with D tentatively TRBD1 (5 bases). V was shortened by 0 bases and J by 7 bases, with 12 bases between the two germline ends. This CDR3 has 15 amino acids. Germline loops: CDR1 LNHNV, CDR2 YYDKDF (reference sequence). The CDR3 bases are TGTGCCACCAGCAGAGATGGGCAGGGCGGTGAAAAACTGTTTTTT. Translating it yields CATSRDGQGGEKLFF.

With regard to this clone: A junction boundary mismatches the germline segment, possibly from a read error. The chain employs TRBV7-9 and TRBJ1-1; D not certain. The germline gives CDR1 SEHNR, CDR2 FQNEAQ (reference sequence). The CDR3 is 11 amino acids. CDR3 residues: CSSSQNLEAFF. The CDR3 DNA is TGTTCCAGCAGCCAAAACTTGGAAGCTTTCTTT.

The V and J genes are TRBV5-1 and TRBJ1-2; perhaps TRBD1 as D (6 bases). The length of the CDR3 is 15 residues. Germline CDR1 is SGHRS and CDR2 is YFSETQ. V lost 4 bases, J lost 6 bases, and 19 bases lay in between. CDR3: CASSPSGYRVDGYTF. CDR3 DNA sequence: TGCGCCAGCAGCCCAAGCGGATACAGGGTCGATGGCTACACCTTC.

In its sample, this clone was seen once. The chain is built from TRBV7-3 and TRBJ2-7, with TRBD1 matching 7 bases. With 5 bases clipped from V and 5 bases from J, the junction kept 6 bases outside the gene matches. This CDR3 region has 13 residues. Germline V CDR1 and CDR2: SGHTA, FQGTGA. CDR3 loop: CASSQGTVHEQYF. CDR3 DNA: TGTGCCAGCAGCCAAGGGACAGTCCACGAGCAGTACTTC.

The chain carries TRBV30 and TRBJ1-2, with D unresolved. CDR3 length: 13 residues. Germline-derived CDR1 and CDR2 are GTSNPN and SVGIG (reference sequence). Between the trimmed V and J ends, which lost 0 bases and 4 bases, there was a span of 9 bases. The CDR3 is CAWSVQGSYGYTF. For the CDR3, the DNA is TGTGCCTGGAGTGTACAAGGGAGCTATGGCTACACCTTC.

This clone was seen more than once but under ten times. V and J are TRBV7-7 and TRBJ2-3; D is unresolved. The CDR3 extends over 14 amino acids. Germline CDR1 SSHAT, CDR2 FNYEAQ (reference sequence). V lost 5 bases to trimming and J lost 0 bases, with 9 bases between them. In DNA form, the CDR3 reads TGTGCCAGCAGCGACCCCGGGAGCACAGATACGCAGTATTTT. It codes for CASSDPGSTDTQYF.

The chain combines TRBV29-1 with TRBJ2-5, with TRBD1 as a possible D gene (6 bases). This CDR3 contains 13 residues. Trimming cost V 3 bases and J 5 bases, with 13 bases left between them. Germline V lookup: CDR1 SQVTM, CDR2 ANQGSEA. The CDR3 here is CSVEGANRETQYF. The CDR3 DNA sequence: TGCAGCGTTGAGGGGGCGAACCGGGAGACCCAGTACTTC.

The genes are TRBV28 and TRBJ1-1, with D possibly matching TRBD1 (5 bases). V was clipped by 4 bases and J by 4 bases, with 13 bases between them. The CDR3 contains 14 residues. Per the germline V gene, CDR1 is MDHEN and CDR2 is SYDVKM. The CDR3 loop reads CASSSIWGGTEAFF. CDR3 nucleotide sequence: TGTGCCAGCAGTTCCATCTGGGGCGGCACTGAAGCTTTCTTT.

V and J are TRBV2 and TRBJ1-2; D gene ambiguous. There are 13 residues in the CDR3. Trimming pared 2 bases from V and 8 bases from J, leaving 12 bases between. CDR1 and CDR2 (germline): SNHLY, FYNNEI. The CDR3 reads CASSETQSEGYTF. CDR3 bases: TGTGCCAGCAGTGAAACTCAATCCGAGGGCTACACCTTC.